This T cell receptor beta chain is drawn from a study of blood T cell repertoires in COVID-19. The CDR3 sequence is 13 residues long. V was shortened by 5 bases and J by 6 bases, with 10 bases between the two germline ends. Only in-frame clones appear in the TCRdb table, and some are missing; sequencing was by immunoSEQ multiplex PCR. The sample records around 380,000 clones, around 87% being singletons. This clone was picked up one time. The participants were between roughly 18 and 89 years old and came from about two dozen US areas. In Cohort 3, a recovered donor had either two negative PCRs, clearance, or symptom resolution.

Sequencing was done on a sample of PBMCs or T cells enriched from blood (not recorded which). This clonotype was sampled from a man aged 25 to 40 who had recovered from COVID-19. The genes are TRBV12-3 or TRBV12-4 and TRBJ2-2; weak D call: TRBD1 (6 bases). This CDR3 is CASSLRQAGELFF. Here the CDR3 DNA reads TGTGCCAGCAGTCTGAGACAGGCCGGGGAGCTGTTTTTT.